The 4 T cell receptor beta chains in this list originate from one sample, sequenced in a study of CD8 T cells in ankylosing spondylitis. TCRdb used MiXCR to reprocess the 5' RACE reads, holding one entry per CDR3 protein. The sample has around 160,000 distinct CDR3 sequences, under 14% seen once; the top ten hold approximately 32%. Specimen: blood, either unsorted or a sorted T cell fraction (not recorded which). The receptors come from a male donor with ankylosing spondylitis or in good health (not recorded which).

This clonotype appeared many times. The genes are TRBV3-1 and TRBJ1-1; the D is unclear. The CDR3 contains 13 residues. CDR1 is LGHDT and CDR2 is YNNKEL in the germline V gene (reference sequence). V lost 1 base, J lost 3 bases, and 6 bases lay in between. The CDR3 loop is CASSQGRYTEAFF. The CDR3 nucleotides are TGTGCCAGCAGCCAAGGGAGATACACTGAAGCTTTCTTT.

In its sample, this clonotype was seen many times. The rearrangement links TRBV25-1 to TRBJ1-4; 12 bases map to TRBD1. In germline, CDR1 is MGHDK, CDR2 SYGVNS. V shed 1 base and J 8 bases; nucleotides not matched to a gene: 8. This CDR3 region has 17 residues. CDR3 nucleotides: TGTGCCAGCAGTGAATCAGGGAGGGGGACAGGGGGCGAAAAACTGTTTTTT. Encoded protein: CASSESGRGTGGEKLFF. The complete variable domain, with remaining parts taken from reference TRBV25-1 and TRBJ1-4, reads EADIYQTPRYLVIGTGKKITLECSQTMGHDKMYWYQQDPGMELHLIHYSYGVNSTEKGDLSSESTVSRIRTEHFPLTLESARPSHTSQYLCASSESGRGTGGEKLFFGSGTQLSVL.

This clonotype was observed a few times. V and J are TRBV12-3 or TRBV12-4 and TRBJ2-7, with 9 bases aligning to TRBD2. V gave up 7 bases and J gave up 6 bases; unmatched junction bases: 7. This CDR3 region has 13 residues. This CDR3 is CASTIQLAGEQYF. In nucleotides, the CDR3 is TGTGCCAGCACCATACAACTAGCGGGCGAGCAGTACTTC.

In its sample, this clonotype was seen many times. The chain is built from TRBV20-1 and TRBJ1-4; D is ambiguous. The CDR3 totals 15 residues. V was cut by 3 bases and J by 5 bases, with 16 bases left in between. Germline CDR1 DFQATT, CDR2 SNEGSKA (reference sequence). The DNA of the CDR3 is TGCAGTGCTAGTGAGGGCCACCTGACAAATGAAAAACTGTTTTTT. Its protein product is CSASEGHLTNEKLFF.